These 11 T cell receptor beta chains were all obtained from the same sample, sequenced in a study of human thymus T cells. The method was immunoSEQ multiplex PCR; TCRdb's version includes in-frame clones alone and lacks a portion of them. The table lists roughly 130,000 clones, around 94% of them singletons, with around 0.025% in the top ten. The study used thymus tissue resected during corrective heart surgery. The specimen was thymus tissue. The receptors were gathered from a boy in the first two years of life with a congenital heart defect but otherwise immunologically healthy.

The gene calls are TRBV7-7 and TRBJ2-7; D may match TRBD1 or TRBD2 (5 bases each). From germline, CDR1 is SSHAT and CDR2 FNYEAQ (reference sequence). The CDR3 contains 15 residues. Trimming cost V 4 bases and J 1 base, with 14 bases left between them. In DNA form, the CDR3 reads TGTGCCAGCAGCTCTCGGGACGGGCCATCCTACGAGCAGTACTTC. It is translated as CASSSRDGPSYEQYF.

V gene TRBV14 combines with J gene TRBJ1-1; weak D call: TRBD1 (5 bases). V lost 0 bases to trimming and J lost 4 bases, with 15 bases between them. In germline, CDR1 is SGHDN, CDR2 FVKESK. The CDR3 spans 16 residues. This CDR3 reads CASSQDQGTLGTEAFF. The CDR3 nucleotides are TGTGCCAGCAGCCAAGATCAAGGGACGTTGGGCACTGAAGCTTTCTTT.

This chain uses TRBV4-2 with TRBJ2-5; TRBD2 agrees at 8 bases. The CDR3 sequence is 14 residues long. J was trimmed by 1 base and V by 6 bases; bases with no gene match: 4. The germline V gene encodes CDR1 LGHNA and CDR2 YNFKEQ. In DNA form, the CDR3 reads TGTGCCAGCAGTTCGGGACTAGGCCAAGAGACCCAGTACTTC. This gives the protein CASSSGLGQETQYF.

V and J are TRBV4-3 and TRBJ2-1, with D perhaps being TRBD1 or TRBD2 (5 bases each). The CDR3 has 16 residues. V was cut by 0 bases and J by 5 bases, with 14 bases left in between. Germline CDR1 is LGHNA and CDR2 is YSLEER. CDR3 DNA: TGCGCCAGCAGCCAAGATCGGGGCGAGGGGCACAATGAGCAGTTCTTC. It specifies CASSQDRGEGHNEQFF.

The chain is built from TRBV7-2 and TRBJ2-7; D may be TRBD1 (5 bases). Germline CDR1 reads SGHTA; CDR2 reads FQGNSA. The ends were cut back, 5 bases at V and 8 bases at J, with 19 bases in the middle. CDR3 length: 14 residues. CDR3 sequence: CASSPPPRGAQQYF. For the CDR3, the DNA is TGTGCCAGCAGCCCCCCCCCAAGGGGCGCGCAGCAGTACTTC.

This chain joins TRBV10-3 and TRBJ2-2; D gene unclear. V lost 0 bases to trimming and J lost 4 bases, with 9 bases between them. CDR3 size: 15 residues. Germline lookup yields CDR1 ENHRY and CDR2 SYGVKD. DNA for the CDR3: TGTGCCATCAGTGAGTCGCACGCCGCCACCGGGGAGCTGTTTTTT. It is translated as CAISESHAATGELFF.

The CDR3 loop is CASSLFRARGPYNSPLHF. CDR3 DNA sequence: TGTGCCAGCAGCTTATTCCGGGCGAGGGGCCCCTATAATTCACCCCTCCACTTT. The J gene is TRBJ1-6, the V gene TRBV7-6; possibly TRBD1 for D (5 bases). There are 18 residues in the CDR3. Per germline, CDR1 SGHVS and CDR2 FNYEAQ. Trimming removed 2 bases from V and 2 bases from J, with 16 bases in between.

The chain is built from TRBV27 and TRBJ2-7; D is perhaps TRBD1 (6 bases). Looked up from germline, CDR1 is MNHEY and CDR2 is SMNVEV (reference sequence). Trimming left V 4 bases short and J 5 bases short, with 12 bases between. CDR3 size: 13 residues. The CDR3 spells CASSSGRGHEQYF. As DNA, the CDR3 is TGTGCCAGCAGTTCGGGCAGGGGACACGAGCAGTACTTC.

J is TRBJ1-2 and V is TRBV2, with no clear D. Trimming shortened V by 4 bases and J by 1 base, and 10 bases separated the two germline ends. The germline V gene has CDR1 SNHLY and CDR2 FYNNEI. The CDR3 covers 14 residues. CDR3: CASSVLGRNYGYTF. The CDR3 coding sequence is TGTGCCAGCAGTGTATTAGGACGTAACTATGGCTACACCTTC.

V is TRBV11-2 and J is TRBJ2-2; D is unclear. Trimming left V 5 bases short and J 9 bases short, with 10 bases between. Per germline, CDR1 SGHAT and CDR2 FQNNGV. This CDR3 contains 12 residues. This CDR3 reads CASSPLHRELFF. The CDR3 region has the DNA TGTGCCAGCAGCCCCCTCCACAGGGAGCTGTTTTTT.

The genes are TRBV14 and TRBJ1-2, with 8 bases lining up with TRBD1. CDR3 size: 15 residues. Germline V gene sequence: CDR1 SGHDN, CDR2 FVKESK. V lost 4 bases and J lost 3; bases outside the gene matches: 7. The CDR3 DNA follows: TGTGCCAGCAGCCTAACCCCACAGGGGGACTATGGCTACACCTTC. As protein: CASSLTPQGDYGYTF.